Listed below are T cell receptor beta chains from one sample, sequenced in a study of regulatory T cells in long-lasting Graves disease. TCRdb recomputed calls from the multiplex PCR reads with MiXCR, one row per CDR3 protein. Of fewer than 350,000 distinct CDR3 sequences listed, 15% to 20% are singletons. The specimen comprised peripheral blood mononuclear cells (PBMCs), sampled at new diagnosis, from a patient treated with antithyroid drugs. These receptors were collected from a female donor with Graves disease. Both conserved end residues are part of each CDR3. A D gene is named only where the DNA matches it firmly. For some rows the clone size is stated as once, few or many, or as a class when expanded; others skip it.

CDR3aa: CASSPEARDTGELFF
CDR3nt: TGTGCCAGCAGCCCGGAGGCTCGAGACACCGGGGAGCTGTTTTTT
d_gene: NA
abundance: many
v_gene: TRBV7-3
j_gene: TRBJ2-2

CDR3aa: CSARTQGNTGYEQYF
CDR3nt: TGCAGTGCTAGAACTCAAGGGAACACCGGCTACGAGCAGTACTTC
d_gene: NA
abundance: NA
v_gene: TRBV20-1
j_gene: TRBJ2-7

CDR3aa: CSVGGTGGMSRVFF
CDR3nt: TGCAGCGTGGGCGGGACAGGGGGCATGAGTAGGGTTTTCTTT
d_gene: TRBD1
abundance: many
v_gene: TRBV29-1
j_gene: TRBJ1-1

CDR3aa: CASDRQGVYNEQFF
CDR3nt: TGTGCTAGTGACCGACAGGGGGTTTACAATGAGCAGTTCTTC
d_gene: TRBD1
abundance: many
v_gene: TRBV12-5
j_gene: TRBJ2-1

CDR3aa: CASTLRRPGEQYF
CDR3nt: TGTGCCAGCACCCTTCGACGGCCTGGGGAGCAGTACTTC
d_gene: NA
abundance: many
v_gene: TRBV6-2/TRBV6-3
j_gene: TRBJ2-7

CDR3aa: CASSEQEIGTGELFF
CDR3nt: TGTGCCAGCAGTGAACAGGAGATTGGGACCGGGGAGCTGTTTTTT
d_gene: NA
abundance: NA
v_gene: TRBV6-2/TRBV6-3
j_gene: TRBJ2-2

CDR3aa: CASSFTSPAPYGYTF
CDR3nt: TGTGCCAGCAGTTTTACCTCGCCGGCCCCCTATGGCTACACCTTC
d_gene: NA
abundance: many
v_gene: TRBV28
j_gene: TRBJ1-2

CDR3aa: CASSPGTSGRGISYEQFF
CDR3nt: TGTGCCAGCAGTCCTGGGACTAGCGGGAGAGGGATCTCGTATGAGCAGTTCTTC
d_gene: TRBD2
abundance: many
v_gene: TRBV12-3/TRBV12-4
j_gene: TRBJ2-1

CDR3aa: CASSWGAGLAGSAEQYF
CDR3nt: TGTGCCAGCAGTTGGGGAGCGGGATTAGCGGGATCGGCCGAGCAGTACTTC
d_gene: TRBD2
abundance: many
v_gene: TRBV27
j_gene: TRBJ2-7

CDR3aa: CASSQADLMAAFF
CDR3nt: TGCGCCAGCAGCCAGGCGGACCTTATGGCGGCTTTCTTT
d_gene: NA
abundance: many
v_gene: TRBV4-1
j_gene: TRBJ1-1

CDR3aa: CASRPTSGTVGEQYF
CDR3nt: TGCGCCAGCAGGCCGACTAGCGGGACAGTGGGGGAGCAGTACTTC
d_gene: TRBD2
abundance: many
v_gene: TRBV5-1
j_gene: TRBJ2-7